A selection of T cell receptor beta chains follows, all from one sample in a study of T cells in Graves' hyperthyroidism and ophthalmopathy. Using its own MiXCR run on the multiplex PCR reads, TCRdb lists one record per CDR3 protein. The sample lists hundreds of thousands of distinct CDR3 sequences, 14% occurring once. Sample: blood. These receptors all stem from a woman aged 18-29 years with Graves' hyperthyroidism. Each CDR3 is given with its conserved first and last residue.

TRBV30 | CAWSVLSGYRGEQYF
TRBV10-3 | CAISESTRNTAYNEQFF
TRBV7-2 | CASSLRTENQPQHF
TRBV28 | CASSFDRARYEQYF
TRBV30 | CAWREPPGRPQAYTF
TRBV6-1 | CASSNGPGNYGYTF
TRBV20-1 | CSARESDSNKNIQYF
TRBV2 | CASSELAGESDEQYF
TRBV27 | CASSPTTTPSEQYF
TRBV11-3 | CASSSLQGRYEQYF
TRBV12-3/TRBV12-4 | CASSPRDLFFGYTF
TRBV12-3/TRBV12-4 | CASSSPNRGLNEQFF
TRBV29-1 | CSASPGLAGDIGLRNEQFF
TRBV20-1 | CRGGEGRSYEQYF
TRBV14 | CASSRFNGLYEQYF
TRBV6-1 | CASSVTVEQYF
TRBV7-9 | CASSSLGLTETQYF
TRBV7-3 | CASSPSGTEDNYGYTF
TRBV28 | CASSSPANEKLFF
TRBV27 | CASREGDASGNTIYF
TRBV20-1 | CSAAGGNTEAFF
TRBV6-1 | CASGVAADTDTQYF
TRBV4-3 | CASSQDLFRDRDHEQYF
TRBV16 | CASSLGARGDNQPQHF
TRBV18 | CASSPPELANTGELFF
TRBV7-2 | CASSQRVAGGPLIDEQFF
TRBV6-2/TRBV6-3 | CARPFPCGTKEETQYF
TRBV28 | CASSFWTSGRYEQFF
TRBV7-2 | CASSAQSSNQPQHF
TRBV29-1 | CSARAELAFF
TRBV27 | CASSLSNLRRRAVDSPLHF
TRBV9 | CASSVRRESYNEQFF
TRBV30 | CAWRPTGAGRMVEQFF
TRBV25-1 | CASSIGTGYNEKLFF
TRBV6-2/TRBV6-3 | CATGRSGTSTQPYEQYF
TRBV12-3/TRBV12-4 | CASRVTGKNTEAFF
TRBV27 | CASSLSGGMVEKLFF
TRBV18 | CASSPHAEPPEQYF
TRBV6-1 | CASRVRETQYF
TRBV20-1 | CSAGTGGGGQPQHF
TRBV5-6 | CASSLIGTGSGNTIYF
TRBV18 | CASSPRLLITGTVNTEAFF
TRBV18 | CASSNEAGNQPQHF
TRBV5-6 | CASSPLSVRELFF
TRBV19 | CASRKTGFYGYTF
TRBV27 | CARQVLEGQGGWETQYF
TRBV11-2 | CASSLDLDSYEQYF
TRBV6-1 | CASSDQGQIYYEQYF
TRBV27 | CASSPLTSGQFF
TRBV24-1 | CATSDPTLAGETQYF
TRBV29-1 | CSVEDLRGSGDEQFF
TRBV7-3 | CASSPRSTGVNEQFF
TRBV12-3/TRBV12-4 | CASSFVGPSLETQYF
TRBV11-3 | CASSLGGAGTFAQETQYF
TRBV5-1 | CASSLPDLAGGPNEQFF
TRBV7-9 | CASSLRWGGASEQYF
TRBV10-3 | CAITGLAGDTQYF
TRBV6-2/TRBV6-3 | CASRRTGVVNEQFF
TRBV6-1 | CASQRLAGFYEQYF